Detailed here is one T cell receptor beta chain. Antigen: not known. Profiled with immunoSEQ multiplex PCR; TCRdb holds only in-frame clones, not every one. The data contain 150,000 or so clones, around nine tenths of them singletons. This specimen belongs to a study of T cell responses to AZD1222 COVID-19 vaccine. General study results and limits: Unmutated variant regions are reportedly targeted by nearly half of spike-specific TCRs.

Trimming shortened V by 7 bases and J by 0 bases, and 9 bases separated the two germline ends. The CDR3 contains 14 residues. Germline CDR1 and CDR2: MNHEY and SVGAGI. The genes are TRBV6-5 and TRBJ1-4, with D hard to call. The clonotype originates from an adult in good health. This specimen consisted of peripheral blood, obtained on day 0 of AZD1222 vaccination. Written as DNA, the CDR3 is TGTGCCAGCAACCCGGTTGCAACTAATGAAAAACTGTTTTTT. Encoded protein: CASNPVATNEKLFF.